The 27 T cell receptor beta chains reported below all come from one sample, sequenced in a study of blood T cell repertoires in COVID-19 (dated by TCRdb to about 2020). Library generation was performed with the immunoSEQ multiplex PCR assay. TCRdb retrieved this table from immuneACCESS and kept in-frame rearrangements only. Not all clones are present; in checked studies, unresolved V genes account for under half, and no reason is known for the remainder. Recorded for this sample are about 140,000 clones; about four fifths of them occurred a single time. Less than 15% of the sample is in the top ten clones. Sequences were obtained from peripheral blood. Receptors originate from a man of 80 years or more with acute or convalescent COVID-19.

This clone came up once. J is TRBJ1-1 and V is TRBV11-3; D call uncertain. Germline CDR1 SGHNT, CDR2 YENEEA. V lost 5 bases and J lost 0, with 7 bases in between. This CDR3 has 13 residues. CDR3 residues: CASSRHLNTEAFF. For the CDR3, the DNA is TGTGCCAGCAGCAGACACCTGAACACTGAAGCTTTCTTT. Full variable domain (remainder filled in from reference TRBV11-3 and TRBJ1-1): EAGVVQSPRYKIIEKKQPVAFWCNPISGHNTLYWYLQNLGQGPELLIRYENEEAVDDSQLPKDRFSAERLKGVDSTLKIQPAELGDSAVYLCASSRHLNTEAFFGQGTRLTVV.

The rearrangement uses TRBV5-1 and TRBJ2-2; TRBD1 aligns across 11 bases. J lost 6 bases, V lost 3 bases, and 4 bases had no gene match. CDR3 length: 15 amino acids. Germline assignment: CDR1 SGHRS and CDR2 YFSETQ. The CDR3 sequence: CASSSGTGGPGELFF. The CDR3 bases are TGCGCCAGCAGCTCCGGGACAGGGGGACCCGGGGAGCTGTTTTTT. Filled out from reference TRBV5-1 and TRBJ2-2, the complete variable domain reads KAGVTQTPRYLIKTRGQQVTLSCSPISGHRSVSWYQQTPGQGLQFLFEYFSETQRNKGNFPGRFSGRQFSNSRSEMNVSTLELGDSALYLCASSSGTGGPGELFFGEGSRLTVL.

The chain combines TRBV18 with TRBJ2-5, with TRBD2 identical over 10 bases. This CDR3 has 17 amino acids. Per the germline V gene, CDR1 is KGHSH and CDR2 is LQKENI. The V segment lost 2 bases and the J segment 7 bases; nucleotides outside the gene matches: 13. CDR3 coding DNA: TGTGCCAGCTCACCAAGGTCGGCTAGCGGGGGCCGTACGACCCAGTACTTC. This sequence encodes CASSPRSASGGRTTQYF. The full variable domain, in which reference TRBV18 and TRBJ2-5 provide the parts outside the CDR3, is NAGVMQNPRHLVRRRGQEARLRCSPMKGHSHVYWYRQLPEEGLKFMVYLQKENIIDESGMPKERFSAEFPKEGPSILRIQQVVRGDSAAYFCASSPRSASGGRTTQYFGPGTRLLVL.

This clone has a single count. The rearrangement joins TRBV5-6 to TRBJ1-2; TRBD1 matches at 9 bases. The CDR3 length is 12 residues. The V gene end was trimmed by 3 bases and the J gene end by 8 bases; junction bases not matched to a gene: 2. Germline CDR1 and CDR2: SGHDT and YYEEEE. For the CDR3, the DNA is TGTGCCAGCAGCTGGACAGGGGAGGGCTACACCTTC. Encoded protein: CASSWTGEGYTF.

This chain uses TRBV3-1 (or the pseudogene TRBV3-2) with TRBJ1-5; D not resolved. Germline V gene sequence: CDR1 LGHDT, CDR2 YNNKEL (reference sequence). The CDR3 runs to 16 residues. Between the trimmed V and J ends, which lost 6 bases and 5 bases, there was a span of 20 bases. DNA for the CDR3: TGTGCCAGCAGTCTAATCCTGCCGGGTTGTCATCAGCCCCAGCATTTT. Amino acid sequence: CASSLILPGCHQPQHF.

This CDR3 reads CASSGTGTGNEQFF. DNA of the CDR3: TGTGCCAGCAGTGGGACAGGGACAGGGAATGAGCAGTTCTTC. The rearrangement links TRBV2 to TRBJ2-1, with TRBD1 matching 9 bases. V trimming: 4 bases; J trimming: 7 bases; junction bases outside the gene matches: 5. Germline V gene lookup returns CDR1 SNHLY and CDR2 FYNNEI. The CDR3 runs to 14 residues.

The V gene is TRBV3-1 (or the pseudogene TRBV3-2), the J gene TRBJ2-7; no clear D gene. Germline CDR1 LGHDT, CDR2 YNNKEL (reference sequence). This CDR3 region has 13 residues. Trimming removed 2 bases at V and 3 bases at J, with 8 bases between. Here the CDR3 reads CASSQIVNYEQYF. DNA for the CDR3: TGTGCCAGCAGCCAAATAGTGAACTACGAGCAGTACTTC.

The chain is built from TRBV2 and TRBJ2-7; maybe TRBD2 (6 bases). The CDR3 loop spans 12 amino acids. Trimming removed 6 bases at V and 4 bases at J, with 10 bases between. Per the germline V gene, CDR1 is SNHLY and CDR2 is FYNNEI. The CDR3 reads CASSGTVYEQYF. The DNA of the CDR3 is TGTGCCAGCAGCGGGACTGTGTACGAGCAGTACTTC. Full variable domain (outside the CDR3, taken from reference TRBV2 and TRBJ2-7): EPEVTQTPSHQVTQMGQEVILRCVPISNHLYFYWYRQILGQKVEFLVSFYNNEISEKSEIFDDQFSVERPDGSNFTLKIRSTKLEDSAMYFCASSGTVYEQYFGPGTRLTVT.

The chain links TRBV19 to TRBJ2-4; D is perhaps TRBD2 (5 bases). Trimming cost V 3 bases and J 0 bases, with 9 bases left between them. Germline CDR1 is LNHDA and CDR2 is SQIVND (reference sequence). This CDR3 is 15 amino acids long. This CDR3 reads CASSITRVAKNIQYF. CDR3 in DNA: TGTGCCAGTAGTATTACGAGGGTAGCCAAAAACATTCAGTACTTC.

The rearrangement links TRBV3-1 (or the pseudogene TRBV3-2) to TRBJ1-1; no reliable D call. From germline, CDR1 is LGHDT and CDR2 YNNKEL (reference sequence). This CDR3 contains 14 residues. The V and J ends lost 1 base and 0 bases respectively, with 6 bases between them. As DNA, the CDR3 is TGTGCCAGCAGCCAAGGGCCAATGAACACTGAAGCTTTCTTT. It encodes CASSQGPMNTEAFF.

The chain uses TRBV5-4 and TRBJ2-5; 8 positions agree with TRBD2. The CDR3 sequence is 16 residues long. The germline gives CDR1 SGHNT, CDR2 YYREEE (reference sequence). The V segment lost 0 bases and the J segment 1 base; nucleotides outside the gene matches: 5. This chain's CDR3 is CASSLVSSGSQETQYF. The CDR3, as DNA: TGTGCCAGCAGCTTGGTCTCTAGCGGGTCCCAAGAGACCCAGTACTTC. The full variable domain, its missing parts supplied by reference TRBV5-4 and TRBJ2-5, is ETGVTQSPTHLIKTRGQQVTLRCSSQSGHNTVSWYQQALGQGPQFIFQYYREEENGRGNFPPRFSGLQFPNYSSELNVNALELDDSALYLCASSLVSSGSQETQYFGPGTRLLVL.

The rearrangement joins TRBV4-1 to TRBJ2-7, with 12 bases identical to TRBD1. The germline V gene has CDR1 MGHRA and CDR2 YSYEKL. The J segment lost 5 bases and the V segment lost 3 bases, leaving 17 bases of the junction unmatched. The CDR3 spans 19 residues. Here the CDR3 reads CASSHANPLGTGGRNEQYF. The CDR3 bases are TGCGCCAGCAGCCATGCGAATCCCCTGGGGACAGGGGGCAGGAACGAGCAGTACTTC.

J is TRBJ1-2 and V is TRBV6-5; 7 bases align to TRBD1. The CDR3 length is 14 residues. V dropped 5 bases and J dropped 8; count of bases not matched to a gene: 11. Germline CDR1 reads MNHEY; CDR2 reads SVGAGI. The DNA of the CDR3 is TGTGCCAGCAGTCCTACTCGCAGGGGGGACGGCTACACCTTC. Translation: CASSPTRRGDGYTF.

This chain links TRBV5-1 with TRBJ2-7, with TRBD1 matching 10 bases. This CDR3 has 15 residues. V lost 0 bases to trimming and J lost 4 bases; unmatched junction nucleotides: 4. Germline V CDR1 and CDR2: SGHRS, YFSETQ. The CDR3 DNA is TGCGCCAGCAGCTTGGCGGGACAGGGGATTTACGAGCAGTACTTC. This gives the protein CASSLAGQGIYEQYF.

This clone was found a few times. The chain has TRBV28 and TRBJ2-7; 8 bases map to TRBD2. V lost 5 bases and J lost 3; bases outside the gene matches: 6. Germline loops: CDR1 MDHEN, CDR2 SYDVKM. The CDR3 totals 14 residues. The CDR3 loop reads CASSRGGRGYEQYF. CDR3 sequence (DNA): TGTGCCAGCAGTCGCGGGGGGCGGGGCTACGAGCAGTACTTC.

The chain couples TRBV4-2 to TRBJ2-1; 8 nucleotides line up with TRBD1. Germline lookup yields CDR1 LGHNA and CDR2 YNFKEQ. This CDR3 spans 19 amino acids. V dropped 4 bases and J dropped 0; count of bases not matched to a gene: 14. For the CDR3, the DNA is TGTGCCAGCAGCCTCCAAGGCTCCACAGGGGGTAGCTCCTACAATGAGCAGTTCTTC. It specifies CASSLQGSTGGSSYNEQFF.

The J gene is TRBJ1-2, the V gene TRBV5-8; D is unclear. V lost 0 bases and J 4 bases, leaving 10 bases between the germline ends. This CDR3 is built from 14 residues. CDR1 and CDR2 from the germline V gene are SGHTS and YDEGEE. CDR3 nucleotide sequence: TGTGCCAGCAGCTTGGTTCCGGGAGCCTATGGCTACACCTTC. Its protein product is CASSLVPGAYGYTF.

The chain is built from TRBV6-5 and TRBJ1-6; maybe TRBD1 (6 bases). The ends were cut back, 5 bases at V and 7 bases at J, with 15 bases in the middle. Germline V lookup: CDR1 MNHEY, CDR2 SVGAGI. CDR3 length: 15 residues. The CDR3 loop is CASSIQGGYNSPLHF. The CDR3 region has the DNA TGTGCCAGCAGTATACAGGGTGGCTACAATTCACCCCTCCACTTT.

The rearrangement uses TRBV5-1 and TRBJ1-2, with D possibly matching TRBD1 (5 bases). Trimming took off 0 bases at V and 3 bases at J, with 12 bases between the two ends. Per the germline V gene, CDR1 is SGHRS and CDR2 is YFSETQ. There are 15 residues in the CDR3. The DNA of the CDR3 is TGCGCCAGCAGCTTGGCCGAGCAGGGTGACTATGGCTACACCTTC. Its translation is CASSLAEQGDYGYTF.

This chain joins TRBV4-3 and TRBJ1-6; D is uncertain. There are 16 residues in the CDR3. V was trimmed by 1 base and J by 3 bases, leaving 10 bases between them. Germline CDR1 LGHNA, CDR2 YSLEER. The CDR3 here is CASSQGSTVYNSPLHF. CDR3 in DNA: TGCGCCAGCAGCCAAGGTTCCACAGTCTATAATTCACCCCTCCACTTT.

The rearrangement links TRBV6-2 or TRBV6-3 to TRBJ1-5; 7 bases align to TRBD1. CDR3 length: 16 amino acids. Germline assignment: CDR1 MNHEY and CDR2 SVGEGT. The ends lost 6 bases at V and 4 bases at J; junction bases unmatched: 12. The DNA for the CDR3 is TGTGCCAGCAGCGACCGGACAGGCAATCCTAATCAGCCCCAGCATTTT. This sequence encodes CASSDRTGNPNQPQHF.

The table lists this clone with a count of one. The genes are TRBV7-7 and TRBJ2-5; maybe TRBD1 (6 bases). CDR3 size: 15 residues. V was pared by 1 base and J by 1 base, with 10 bases between. Germline-derived CDR1 and CDR2 are SSHAT and FNYEAQ (reference sequence). CDR3 coding DNA: TGTGCCAGCAGCTTAGGGGACACCCTCCAAGAGACCCAGTACTTC. This translates into CASSLGDTLQETQYF.

This chain uses TRBV4-1 with TRBJ1-1, with TRBD1 matching 8 bases. V lost 0 bases to trimming and J lost 7 bases; unmatched junction nucleotides: 4. This CDR3 spans 14 amino acids. CDR1 is MGHRA and CDR2 is YSYEKL in the germline V gene. CDR3 in amino acids: CASSQDDRGVEAFF. In DNA, the CDR3 is TGCGCCAGCAGCCAAGATGACAGGGGAGTTGAAGCTTTCTTT.

The chain has TRBV3-1 (or the pseudogene TRBV3-2) and TRBJ2-2; D is possibly TRBD1 (5 bases). The CDR3 loop spans 13 amino acids. Trimming removed 6 bases at V and 3 bases at J, with 8 bases between. Germline values: CDR1 LGHDT, CDR2 YNNKEL (reference sequence). This chain's CDR3 is CASRLTDTGELFF. CDR3 sequence (DNA): TGTGCCAGCAGACTGACAGACACCGGGGAGCTGTTTTTT.

This rearrangement joins TRBV27 to TRBJ1-1; TRBD1 is a possible D gene (5 bases). This CDR3 spans 13 amino acids. Trimming removed 5 bases from V and 8 bases from J, with 15 bases in between. Germline V gene data show CDR1 as MNHEY and CDR2 as SMNVEV (reference sequence). CDR3 residues: CASSKYGWGEAFF. The CDR3, as DNA: TGTGCCAGCAGTAAGTACGGATGGGGCGAAGCTTTCTTT.

V is TRBV18 and J is TRBJ2-1, with 7 bases aligning to TRBD1. The CDR3 has 15 amino acids. From germline, CDR1 is KGHSH and CDR2 LQKENI. V shed 2 bases, J shed 5 bases, and the junction held 6 bases outside the gene matches. The CDR3, as DNA: TGTGCCAGCTCACCAATACGGGACAGAGACAATGAGCAGTTCTTC. It encodes CASSPIRDRDNEQFF.

The chain employs TRBV7-8 and TRBJ1-1, with D unresolved. Germline lookup yields CDR1 SGHVS and CDR2 FQNEAQ. The CDR3 extends over 15 amino acids. V lost 9 bases and J 6 bases, leaving 23 bases between the germline ends. CDR3 nucleotide sequence: TGTGCCAGTACCGGGCCAATCTACTGGGAGGCTGAAGCTTTCTTT. Encoded protein: CASTGPIYWEAEAFF. The whole variable domain, remainder taken from reference TRBV7-8 and TRBJ1-1, is GAGVSQSPRYKVAKRGQDVALRCDPISGHVSLFWYQQALGQGPEFLTYFQNEAQLDKSGLPSDRFFAERPEGSVSTLKIQRTQQEDSAVYLCASTGPIYWEAEAFFGQGTRLTVV.